Following are 20 T cell receptor beta chains from one sample sequenced in a study of regulatory T cells in long-lasting Graves disease. Time point meaning: newly diagnosed GD, antithyroid drugs for less than 3 months. Preparation of the TCR library used RNA extracted from PBMCs. Construction of TCR beta libraries relied on iRepertoire HTBI primers and on Arm-PCR targeting CDR3 regions. TCRdb passed the multiplex PCR reads through MiXCR, listing each CDR3 protein once. This table holds hundreds of thousands of distinct CDR3 sequences, approximately 16% found once. This sample also belongs to another study, concerning T cells in Graves' hyperthyroidism and ophthalmopathy.

The sequenced sample was peripheral blood mononuclear cells (PBMCs), obtained at new diagnosis, from a patient treated with antithyroid drugs. These receptors all come from a middle-aged woman with Graves disease.

CDR3 bases: TGTGCCAGTAGTATAGGGGGACTAGAAGGCAATGAGCAGTTCTTC. Protein: CASSIGGLEGNEQFF. The rearrangement joins TRBV19 to TRBJ2-1; 8 bases are a match to TRBD2. The germline V gene encodes CDR1 LNHDA and CDR2 SQIVND (reference sequence). The CDR3 runs 15 residues. The V and J ends lost 1 base and 6 bases, in that order; junction bases with no gene match: 5.

This clonotype was seen many times. CDR3 bases: TGCAGTGCTAGAGATATGGGAAATTCACCCCTCCACTTT. It codes for CSARDMGNSPLHF. This chain connects TRBV20-1 to TRBJ1-6; D gene ambiguous. V lost 0 bases, J lost 7 bases, and 7 bases lay in between. Germline CDR1 DFQATT, CDR2 SNEGSKA (reference sequence). The CDR3 totals 13 residues.

This chain joins TRBV12-5 and TRBJ2-1; 9 nucleotides agree with TRBD2. The CDR3 runs to 16 residues. CDR1 is LGHNT, CDR2 FRNRAP, per germline. The ends lost 7 bases at V and 5 bases at J; junction bases unmatched: 12. The CDR3 sequence is CASALELAGSNNEQFF. Written as DNA, the CDR3 is TGTGCTAGTGCCCTGGAGCTAGCGGGAAGCAACAATGAGCAGTTCTTC.

There are many counts of this clonotype. The CDR3 sequence: CASSGGRTVGEQFF. The CDR3 coding sequence is TGTGCCAGCAGTGGAGGGAGGACAGTTGGGGAGCAGTTCTTC. The rearrangement uses TRBV2 and TRBJ2-1; D may correspond to TRBD1 or TRBD2 (6 bases each). There are 14 residues in the CDR3. Looked up from germline, CDR1 is SNHLY and CDR2 is FYNNEI. V shed 4 bases and J shed 10 bases, with 17 bases lying between them.

This clonotype was seen repeatedly, ten times or more. The chain links TRBV12-3 or TRBV12-4 to TRBJ2-7; no definite D call. V dropped 8 bases and J dropped 2 bases, with 13 bases sitting between them. The CDR3 sequence is 13 residues long. This CDR3 is CASRFGSTYEQYF. The DNA for the CDR3 is TGTGCCAGCCGATTCGGCAGTACCTACGAGCAGTACTTC.

This clonotype occurred many times. The rearrangement joins TRBV2 to TRBJ2-7; 7 positions match TRBD1. The CDR3 consists of 14 residues. Losses at the gene ends were 9 bases for V and 4 bases for J; bases not matched to a gene: 12. The germline gives CDR1 SNHLY, CDR2 FYNNEI. The CDR3 DNA reads as TGTGCCAGTTTCATATACAGGGGACCTTACGAGCAGTACTTC. Amino acid sequence: CASFIYRGPYEQYF. The full variable domain, its missing parts supplied by reference TRBV2 and TRBJ2-7, is EPEVTQTPSHQVTQMGQEVILRCVPISNHLYFYWYRQILGQKVEFLVSFYNNEISEKSEIFDDQFSVERPDGSNFTLKIRSTKLEDSAMYFCASFIYRGPYEQYFGPGTRLTVT.

A word on this clonotype: It may be a read error: a sequence one base away is much more abundant. V is TRBV20-1 and J is TRBJ1-1, with D uncertain. CDR1 and CDR2 from the germline V gene are DFQATT and SNEGSKA (reference sequence). This CDR3 is built from 12 residues. The chain's CDR3 is CSARGSWGVACF. The CDR3 DNA sequence: TGCAGTGCTAGAGGCAGTTGGGGTGTAGCTTGCTTT.

This clonotype has more than one count but fewer than ten. An end of the junction does not agree with germline; a read error may underlie this. The rearrangement uses TRBV5-4 and TRBJ2-1; 8 nucleotides align to TRBD2. In germline, CDR1 is SGHNT, CDR2 YYREEE (reference sequence). The CDR3 contains 15 residues. CDR3 DNA: TGTGCCAGCAGCGAGACAGCGGGAGTGTGGAATGAGCAGGTCTTC. As protein: CASSETAGVWNEQVF.

This clonotype was seen many times. The V call is TRBV10-3, the J call TRBJ2-7, with TRBD2 matching 14 bases. V lost 4 bases, J lost 5 bases, and 4 bases stayed unmatched. From germline, CDR1 is ENHRY and CDR2 SYGVKD. The CDR3 is 15 residues long. As DNA, the CDR3 is TGTGCCATCAGTGGGGGACTAGCGGGAGCGGACGAGCAGTACTTC. As protein: CAISGGLAGADEQYF.

This clonotype came up many times. An end of the junction does not agree with germline; a read error may underlie this. The chain combines TRBV5-1 with TRBJ2-1; the D gene is possibly TRBD2 (6 bases). The CDR3 runs 13 residues. The V gene's germline CDR1 is SGHRS and CDR2 YFSETQ. The CDR3 coding sequence is TGTGCCAGCAGCTTAGTGGGGGGCAATGAGCAGTTCTTC. As protein: CASSLVGGNEQFF.

This clonotype was seen a few times. This chain links TRBV5-1 with TRBJ2-7; 9 nucleotides align to TRBD1. The V and J ends lost 4 bases and 4 bases, in that order; junction bases with no gene match: 6. Germline CDR1 reads SGHRS; CDR2 reads YFSETQ. CDR3 length equals 14 residues. Here the CDR3 reads CASSDGTGLYEQYF. CDR3 nucleotide sequence: TGCGCCAGCAGCGACGGGACAGGGTTATACGAGCAGTACTTC.

Many counts were recorded for this clonotype. The rearrangement uses TRBV14 and TRBJ2-1, with 11 bases that match TRBD2. Germline CDR1 is SGHDN and CDR2 is FVKESK. Trimming took 1 base from V and 5 from J; bases not matched to a gene: 7. This CDR3 spans 17 amino acids. The CDR3 DNA reads as TGTGCCAGCAGCCAAGGGGGACTAGCGGATACTAACAATGAGCAGTTCTTC. It codes for CASSQGGLADTNNEQFF.

Concerning this clonotype: At one of its ends the junction is not consistent with the germline gene, which may arise from a read error. The gene calls are TRBV10-1 and TRBJ2-7; 13 positions agree with TRBD2. Per germline, CDR1 WNHNN and CDR2 SYGVQD (reference sequence). This CDR3 contains 14 residues. The CDR3 nucleotides are TGCGCCAGCAGTCCGGGACTAGCGGGGTACGAGCGGTACTTC. Its protein is CASSPGLAGYERYF.

This clonotype has a handful of counts. This chain connects TRBV19 to TRBJ1-5, with 7 bases lining up with TRBD1. Germline V gene lookup returns CDR1 LNHDA and CDR2 SQIVND (reference sequence). The CDR3 length is 15 residues. J gave up 2 bases and V 6 bases, and 7 bases lay outside the gene matches. The CDR3 here is CASSATGRGNQPQHF. CDR3 DNA: TGTGCCAGTAGCGCGACAGGGAGGGGCAATCAGCCCCAGCATTTT.

The V call is TRBV4-1, the J call TRBJ2-5, with TRBD1 matching 9 bases. V dropped 5 bases and J dropped 5; count of bases not matched to a gene: 9. The CDR3 spans 15 residues. Germline CDR1 MGHRA, CDR2 YSYEKL. The CDR3 nucleotides read TGCGCCAGCAGCGCTCGGGACAGGGAGGTTGAGACCCAGTACTTC. Translated: CASSARDREVETQYF.

This chain links TRBV7-9 with TRBJ1-1; no clear D gene. There are 15 residues in the CDR3. Germline V gene lookup returns CDR1 SEHNR and CDR2 FQNEAQ (reference sequence). Trimming removed 5 bases at V and 0 bases at J, with 13 bases between. The CDR3 region has the DNA TGTGCCAGCAGCCCCCTCGGGATTTTGAACACTGAAGCTTTCTTT. It is translated as CASSPLGILNTEAFF.

This clonotype was counted between two and nine times. V and J are TRBV19 and TRBJ1-1; D gene unclear. The CDR3 contains 15 residues. Looked up from germline, CDR1 is LNHDA and CDR2 is SQIVND (reference sequence). The germline V and J ends were trimmed by 6 bases and 0 bases, with 14 bases remaining between them. The CDR3 nucleotides are TGTGCCAGTAGGCTCGGACGGACCTTGAACACTGAAGCTTTCTTT. Translating gives CASRLGRTLNTEAFF.

In this sample, this clonotype turned up many times. The CDR3 DNA reads TGTGCCAGCAGCTTAGCGCGGGGCGGCCTAGGCACAGATACGCAGTATTTT. Residues: CASSLARGGLGTDTQYF. The chain recombines TRBV7-8 with TRBJ2-3, with a possible D match to TRBD2 (6 bases). Germline CDR1 is SGHVS and CDR2 is FQNEAQ. CDR3 length: 17 amino acids. Trimming removed 0 bases from V and 1 base from J, with 14 bases in between.

This clonotype was observed at least ten times. The chain carries TRBV10-3 and TRBJ1-2, with TRBD1 matching 7 bases. The V segment lost 0 bases and the J segment 7 bases; nucleotides outside the gene matches: 11. The CDR3 is made up of 16 amino acids. Germline CDR1 and CDR2: ENHRY and SYGVKD. CDR3 sequence (DNA): TGTGCCATCAGTGAGTCGAAGACAGGGTATCTCTCTGGCTACACCTTC. Translated, it gives CAISESKTGYLSGYTF.

The rearrangement links TRBV5-5 to TRBJ2-7; 8 bases are a match to TRBD2. Looked up from germline, CDR1 is SGHKS and CDR2 is YYEKEE (reference sequence). V lost 4 bases and J lost 0; bases outside the gene matches: 6. The length of the CDR3 is 15 residues. This chain's CDR3 is CASSPTTSVSYEQYF. CDR3 in DNA: TGTGCCAGCAGCCCCACGACTAGCGTCTCCTACGAGCAGTACTTC.